This T cell receptor beta chain was sequenced during a study of cytomegalovirus exposure and HLA in healthy donors. Study conclusions and caveats: A later analysis reportedly found fewer N-insertions in an Asian-associated ancestry cluster than the roughly 680-donor mean. Follow-up analysis seemed to connect common viral pathogens with several of the most significant clusters identified. The authors later linked a missense DCLRE1C variant to TCR beta V- and J-gene trimming.

This CDR3 region has 13 residues. V gave up 8 bases and J gave up 4 bases; unmatched junction bases: 8. The germline V gene encodes CDR1 SGDLS and CDR2 YYNGEE. Details on this clone: Its antigen is still unknown.

It was with 60 Vbeta and 13 Jbeta primers that the PCR ran. Produced via immunoSEQ multiplex PCR; TCRdb's table is partial and in-frame only. This table holds tens of thousands of clones. Sample: PBMCs. This clonotype was obtained from a woman aged 40 to 50 in good health and CMV-seropositive. The chain recombines TRBV9 with TRBJ1-2, with TRBD1 identical over 7 bases. The CDR3 here is CASSEGGIYGYTF. CDR3 DNA sequence: TGTGCCAGTTCCGAAGGGGGCATCTATGGCTACACCTTC.